This entry describes one T cell receptor beta chain. These data come from a study of siplizumab effects on memory and regulatory T cells. Profiling relied on immunoSEQ multiplex PCR, and the TCRdb table lists in-frame clones only, not all of them. The sample includes tens of thousands of clones, just over 90% seen only once; the top ten take roughly 5%. Sequences were obtained from CD8+ T cells sorted from blood. The TCR sequence derives from a human donor in good health.

CDR3 DNA sequence: TGTGCCAGCAGCGCGACTAGGCGCTCCTACGAGCAGTACTTC. It codes for CASSATRRSYEQYF. The chain recombines TRBV5-6 with TRBJ2-7; D perhaps matches TRBD2 (6 bases). Per the germline V gene, CDR1 is SGHDT and CDR2 is YYEEEE. The ends were cut back, 4 bases at V and 0 bases at J, with 11 bases in the middle. CDR3 length equals 14 residues.